The text below deals with one TCR beta chain. Other DNA sequences in the same sample also yield this CDR3. The sample comes from a study of blood T cell repertoires in COVID-19. Whole-study context: Researchers got acute and convalescent COVID-19 samples from the United States, Italy and Spain. T cells, B-cell-depleted T cells, or PBMCs supplied cDNA or gDNA.

With 1 base removed from V and 3 bases from J, the gap between germline ends came to 7 bases. Germline loops: CDR1 LNHDA, CDR2 SQIVND (reference sequence). The CDR3 sequence is 13 residues long. Study processing details: Nucleated cell number was recorded as an estimate derived from reference gene primer amplification. Clones were sequenced by immunoSEQ multiplex PCR, and TCRdb holds only the in-frame ones, with some missing. V and J calls and clone size follow that table, whereas D and trimming were derived from the DNA. Of about 88,000 clones listed, more than 85% were seen once; the top ten hold approximately 1.7%.

The specimen was peripheral blood. The source is a man aged 60 to 69 with acute or convalescent COVID-19. The chain carries TRBV19 and TRBJ2-7; a possible D gene is TRBD1 (5 bases). The CDR3 bases are TGTGCCAGTAGTATAGGGCAGGGCTACGAGCAGTACTTC. The encoded protein is CASSIGQGYEQYF.